These 27 T cell receptor beta chains were sequenced from one sample in a study of vaccination effects on CD4 cells after COVID-19. For these receptors, no antigen is known. Antigen-specific CD4+ T cells were first expanded with viral peptide pools by the ViraFEST assay and only then sequenced. Once cultured for roughly nine days, the cells underwent separation to obtain CD4+ T cells. Vaccination of participants consisted of two doses of either the BNT162b2 or mRNA-1273 vaccine. Measured with immunoSEQ multiplex PCR; TCRdb has only the in-frame clones, and not every one. There are over 50,000 clones in the sample; approximately 73% occur only once, and 1.2% lies in the top ten. This sample comprised CD4+ T cells from PBMCs cultured with HCoV-229E spike peptides, obtained after COVID-19 vaccination. These receptors all stem from a human donor who received a COVID-19 vaccine.

The V call is TRBV6-5, the J call TRBJ1-3; no definite D call. Per the germline V gene, CDR1 is MNHEY and CDR2 is SVGAGI. The length of the CDR3 is 15 residues. With 3 bases removed from V and 0 bases from J, the gap between germline ends came to 9 bases. In DNA, the CDR3 is TGTGCCAGCAGTTATGGGGTTAACTCTGGAAACACCATATATTTT. Translation gives CASSYGVNSGNTIYF.

This chain joins TRBV7-3 and TRBJ2-3; D gene ambiguous. V lost 2 bases to trimming and J lost 1 base, with 4 bases between them. CDR3 length equals 13 residues. Germline CDR1 reads SGHTA; CDR2 reads FQGTGA. CDR3 sequence (DNA): TGTGCCAGCAGCTTAGGGGGCACAGATACGCAGTATTTT. It translates to CASSLGGTDTQYF.

The genes are TRBV5-1 and TRBJ2-2; either TRBD1 or TRBD2 may supply D (5 bases each). The germline V gene has CDR1 SGHRS and CDR2 YFSETQ. V gave up 0 bases and J gave up 5 bases, with 17 bases separating them. This CDR3 is 17 amino acids long. The CDR3, as DNA: TGCGCCAGCAGCTTGGGCCGGGACCCAGCTGAGACCGGGGAGCTGTTTTTT. This encodes CASSLGRDPAETGELFF. The variable domain in full, completed from reference TRBV5-1 and TRBJ2-2, reads KAGVTQTPRYLIKTRGQQVTLSCSPISGHRSVSWYQQTPGQGLQFLFEYFSETQRNKGNFPGRFSGRQFSNSRSEMNVSTLELGDSALYLCASSLGRDPAETGELFFGEGSRLTVL.

V is TRBV6-5 and J is TRBJ1-2; no clear D. Germline CDR1 is MNHEY and CDR2 is SVGAGI. The CDR3 runs to 14 residues. The ends were cut back, 6 bases at V and 8 bases at J, with 19 bases in the middle. The CDR3 DNA follows: TGTGCCAGCAGCCCAGACGGGAATCTATGGGGCTACACCTTC. The encoded protein is CASSPDGNLWGYTF.

The rearrangement uses TRBV21-1 and TRBJ1-1. TRBV21-1 is given as a pseudogene. The CDR3 loop spans 17 amino acids. Here the CDR3 reads CASSKGGAVRATTEAFF. DNA of the CDR3: TGTGCCAGCAGCAAAGGGGGGGCTGTCAGGGCGACCACTGAAGCTTTCTTT.

The chain joins TRBV6-4 to TRBJ1-1; tentatively, D is TRBD1 (6 bases). From germline, CDR1 is MRHNA and CDR2 SNTAGT. The CDR3 consists of 15 residues. The germline V and J ends were trimmed by 6 bases and 4 bases, with 18 bases remaining between them. The CDR3 sequence: CASRPQGPAGTEAFF. The CDR3 region has the DNA TGTGCCAGCAGGCCACAGGGTCCCGCGGGCACTGAAGCTTTCTTT.

This chain joins TRBV29-1 and TRBJ1-2; 10 bases are shared with TRBD1. With V trimmed by 4 bases and J by 1 base, 3 bases remained unmatched. The CDR3 runs to 14 residues. The germline V gene has CDR1 SQVTM and CDR2 ANQGSEA. CDR3 sequence reads: CSVGDRGRNYGYTF. The CDR3 bases are TGCAGCGTTGGGGACAGGGGTCGTAACTATGGCTACACCTTC.

This chain uses TRBV6-6 with TRBJ2-3; maybe TRBD1 (6 bases). Germline-derived CDR1 and CDR2 are MNHNY and SVGAGI (reference sequence). Trimming cost V 3 bases and J 2 bases, with 9 bases left between them. The CDR3 totals 14 residues. In DNA form, the CDR3 reads TGTGCCAGCAGTTATGGACAGAACACAGATACGCAGTATTTT. This sequence encodes CASSYGQNTDTQYF.

The V call is TRBV20-1, the J call TRBJ1-5; the D is unclear. The CDR3 spans 12 residues. Germline V CDR1 and CDR2: DFQATT, SNEGSKA (reference sequence). V was clipped by 3 bases and J by 0 bases, with 3 bases between them. The CDR3 sequence: CSASYSNQPQHF. CDR3 nucleotides: TGCAGTGCTAGTTATAGCAATCAGCCCCAGCATTTT.

A note on this clone: One junction end disagrees with the germline gene, perhaps due to a read error. The genes are TRBV10-1 and TRBJ2-5; no definite D call. From germline, CDR1 is WNHNN and CDR2 SYGVQD (reference sequence). CDR3 length equals 15 residues. CDR3 amino acids: CASSPSWANQDTQYF. CDR3 bases: TGCGCCAGCAGCCCCTCTTGGGCAAATCAAGATACCCAGTACTTC.

The chain joins TRBV6-5 to TRBJ2-1; 11 bases align to TRBD2. Germline V CDR1 and CDR2: MNHEY, SVGAGI. Trimming cost V 0 bases and J 7 bases; bases outside gene matches: 5. This CDR3 has 16 residues. In DNA, the CDR3 is TGTGCCAGCAGTTACTCGAATAGCGGGGGGGCAAATGAGCAGTTCTTC. It encodes CASSYSNSGGANEQFF.

The V call is TRBV28, the J call TRBJ1-5; perhaps TRBD1 as D (5 bases). The CDR3 runs to 14 residues. Germline V lookup: CDR1 MDHEN, CDR2 SYDVKM. V lost 2 bases and J lost 5, with 10 bases in between. The DNA for the CDR3 is TGTGCCAGCAGTTTAGGGCAGGGTGATCAGCCCCAGCATTTT. Residues: CASSLGQGDQPQHF.

The chain joins TRBV19 to TRBJ1-1, with D maybe TRBD1 (6 bases). This CDR3 is built from 14 residues. V gave up 3 bases and J gave up 4 bases, with 12 bases separating them. Per the germline V gene, CDR1 is LNHDA and CDR2 is SQIVND (reference sequence). The CDR3 nucleotides read TGTGCCAGTAGTATGGGGGGCGTAAGCACTGAAGCTTTCTTT. Protein sequence: CASSMGGVSTEAFF.

The chain combines TRBV29-1 with TRBJ2-1; 12 bases map to TRBD1. The CDR3 length is 14 residues. With 2 bases clipped from V and 9 bases from J, the junction kept 5 bases outside the gene matches. From germline, CDR1 is SQVTM and CDR2 ANQGSEA. CDR3 in amino acids: CSVETGTGGGEQFF. The CDR3 DNA reads as TGCAGCGTTGAAACTGGGACAGGGGGCGGTGAGCAGTTCTTC.

This clone appeared a few times. The chain is built from TRBV18 and TRBJ2-7; weak D call: TRBD1 (6 bases). The CDR3 totals 13 residues. Germline CDR1 reads KGHSH; CDR2 reads LQKENI. The germline V and J ends were trimmed by 3 bases and 4 bases, with 10 bases remaining between them. CDR3 bases: TGTGCCAGCTCACCGCTACAGGGTTACGAGCAGTACGTC. This sequence encodes CASSPLQGYEQYV.

This chain links TRBV7-2 with TRBJ1-2; D is unclear. Trimming took 2 bases from V and 5 from J, leaving 6 bases between them. The CDR3 extends over 12 amino acids. Germline values: CDR1 SGHTA, CDR2 FQGNSA. The CDR3 coding sequence is TGTGCCAGCAGCTTATGGCAGTATGGCTACACCTTC. It yields the protein CASSLWQYGYTF.

The chain uses TRBV29-1 and TRBJ2-1; 7 nucleotides match TRBD1. Germline-derived CDR1 and CDR2 are SQVTM and ANQGSEA. The CDR3 runs to 15 residues. V was pared by 2 bases and J by 0 bases, with 4 bases of the junction left unmatched. CDR3 protein: CSVEPQGYSYNEQFF. Here the CDR3 DNA reads TGCAGCGTTGAACCACAGGGGTACTCCTACAATGAGCAGTTCTTC.

The chain carries TRBV28 and TRBJ2-2; D not resolved. Trimming pared 2 bases from V and 1 base from J, leaving 5 bases between. The CDR3 is 14 residues long. From germline, CDR1 is MDHEN and CDR2 SYDVKM. DNA for the CDR3: TGTGCCAGCAGTTTAGACAAGAACACCGGGGAGCTGTTTTTT. It is translated as CASSLDKNTGELFF.

This rearrangement joins TRBV5-8 to TRBJ2-2; D possibly uses TRBD1 or TRBD2 (5 bases each). Germline-derived CDR1 and CDR2 are SGHTS and YDEGEE. The CDR3 extends over 15 amino acids. V lost 1 base to trimming and J lost 3 bases, with 10 bases between them. The DNA of the CDR3 is TGTGCCAGCAGCTTGATGGGGGTTCACACCGGGGAGCTGTTTTTT. Protein sequence: CASSLMGVHTGELFF.

CDR3 protein: CASSPRQGNTEAFF. Written as DNA, the CDR3 is TGTGCCAGCAGCCCCCGACAGGGGAACACTGAAGCTTTCTTT. This chain uses TRBV7-2 with TRBJ1-1; 7 nucleotides line up with TRBD1. Unmatched junction bases numbered 4, after V lost 5 bases and J lost 1 base. Per germline, CDR1 SGHTA and CDR2 FQGNSA. This CDR3 contains 14 residues.

The chain combines TRBV28 with TRBJ1-1; a possible D gene is TRBD1 (6 bases). CDR3 length equals 13 residues. V lost 7 bases to trimming and J lost 2 bases, with 11 bases between them. Per the germline V gene, CDR1 is MDHEN and CDR2 is SYDVKM. CDR3 amino acids: CASINRVNTEAFF. The CDR3 nucleotides read TGTGCCAGCATAAACAGGGTTAACACTGAAGCTTTCTTT.

CDR3 DNA: TGTGCCAGCAGCTTCGGACAGGTAGAGACCCAGTACTTC. This codes for CASSFGQVETQYF. This sequence joins TRBV7-9 and TRBJ2-5; 7 bases agree with TRBD1. V lost 3 bases to trimming and J lost 4 bases; unmatched junction nucleotides: 2. Per germline, CDR1 SEHNR and CDR2 FQNEAQ (reference sequence). The CDR3 totals 13 residues.

The chain joins TRBV19 to TRBJ2-1; 7 nucleotides agree with TRBD1. The CDR3 loop spans 15 amino acids. The germline CDR1 and CDR2 sequences are LNHDA and SQIVND (reference sequence). Trimming cost V 7 bases and J 0 bases; bases outside gene matches: 6. This chain's CDR3 is CASNTEGASYNEQFF. CDR3 in DNA: TGTGCCAGTAACACAGAGGGGGCCTCCTACAATGAGCAGTTCTTC.

This clone was counted once. J is TRBJ2-2 and V is TRBV6-4; D uncertain. CDR3 size: 13 residues. V lost 4 bases to trimming and J lost 3 bases, with 6 bases between them. Germline CDR1 MRHNA, CDR2 SNTAGT. CDR3: CASSVEYTGELFF. The CDR3 DNA sequence: TGTGCCAGCAGTGTTGAGTACACCGGGGAGCTGTTTTTT.

The chain joins TRBV6-1 to TRBJ1-2, with a tentative D call TRBD1 (5 bases). The CDR3 is 15 residues long. V lost 2 bases to trimming and J lost 2 bases, with 12 bases between them. CDR1 and CDR2 (germline): MNHNS, SASEGT. The CDR3 region has the DNA TGTGCCAGCAGTGAAATTTTGGGGGGAAACTATGGCTACACCTTC. It codes for CASSEILGGNYGYTF.

This rearrangement joins TRBV30 to TRBJ1-5; 7 bases align to TRBD1. CDR3 length: 14 residues. Per the germline V gene, CDR1 is GTSNPN and CDR2 is SVGIG (reference sequence). V lost 0 bases and J lost 6; bases outside the gene matches: 5. CDR3 residues: CAWSVETGSQPQHF. CDR3 sequence (DNA): TGTGCCTGGAGTGTCGAGACAGGGAGTCAGCCCCAGCATTTT.

This chain uses TRBV5-1 with TRBJ2-3; 8 bases are a match to TRBD1. The CDR3 contains 16 residues. J lost 3 bases, V lost 0 bases, and 6 bases had no gene match. Germline V gene data show CDR1 as SGHRS and CDR2 as YFSETQ. The CDR3 sequence: CASSLGTGITTDTQYF. Here the CDR3 DNA reads TGCGCCAGCAGCTTGGGGACAGGGATCACTACAGATACGCAGTATTTT. The entire variable domain, with the rest obtained from reference TRBV5-1 and TRBJ2-3, is as follows: KAGVTQTPRYLIKTRGQQVTLSCSPISGHRSVSWYQQTPGQGLQFLFEYFSETQRNKGNFPGRFSGRQFSNSRSEMNVSTLELGDSALYLCASSLGTGITTDTQYFGPGTRLTVL.